This T cell receptor beta chain stems from a study of early T cells in non-severe SARS-CoV-2 infection. Across the whole study: Unpaired chains resulted from sequencing bulk RNA of unsorted whole blood. Broader study findings: In VDJdb matching, anti-spike CD8 responses were favored while private and CD4 specificities went missing.

In this sample, this clonotype turned up a few times. Its antigen is still unknown. The library protocol tagged individual cDNA molecules with unique molecular identifiers. TCRdb reprocessed the 5' RACE reads with MiXCR, giving one entry per CDR3 protein. The profile shows tens of thousands of distinct CDR3 sequences, roughly 15% of them singletons. Trimming took off 5 bases at V and 1 base at J, with 8 bases between the two ends. The germline V gene has CDR1 SGHTA and CDR2 FQGTGA. The CDR3 has 13 amino acids. The gene calls are TRBV7-3 and TRBJ1-1; no definite D call. Material for sequencing was whole blood. The clonotype comes from an adult who was a healthcare worker with PCR-confirmed SARS-CoV-2 infection or an uninfected control (not recorded which). The CDR3 DNA reads as TGTGCCAGCAGCCCAAACACGAACACTGAAGCTTTCTTT. The encoded protein is CASSPNTNTEAFF.